This T cell receptor (beta chain) emerged from a study of T cells in Graves' hyperthyroidism and ophthalmopathy. As for the study in general: Once the initial diagnosis was made, peripheral blood was obtained before any treatment.

Stable Graves' hyperthyroidism meant no ophthalmopathy progression within 18 months. Diagnosing involved the use of clinical symptoms, serum thyroxine and TRAb, thyroid ultrasound and orbital computed tomography. Amplified TCR beta CDR3 regions derived from RNA transcripts. In the first-round RT-PCR of the TCR CDR3, the HTBI primer set was used. TCRdb re-derived calls from the multiplex PCR reads in MiXCR, one entry per CDR3 protein. The table records fewer than 600,000 distinct CDR3 sequences, approximately 15% of them present only once. This clonotype turned up a few times. Its antigen is unidentified. Study results and caveats: Blood also showed most of the thyroid clonotypes that were expanded above 0.001.

In germline, CDR1 is SGHDT, CDR2 YYEEEE. Trimming left V 0 bases short and J 0 bases short, with 13 bases between. The CDR3 is 16 amino acids. The chain carries TRBV5-6 and TRBJ2-7, with D tentatively TRBD1 (6 bases). Input material: blood. The source of this sequence is a woman aged 40 to 55 with Graves' hyperthyroidism. The CDR3 loop is CASSLGSTGNSYEQYF. The CDR3 coding sequence is TGTGCCAGCAGCTTGGGGTCTACAGGGAACTCCTACGAGCAGTACTTC.